The clone carrying this T cell receptor beta chain was counted between two and nine times. The data were taken from a study of early T cells in non-severe SARS-CoV-2 infection. Overall study context: The chains were unpaired, and the sequenced material was bulk RNA from unsorted whole blood.

This CDR3 comprises 14 residues. V gave up 7 bases and J gave up 6 bases, with 16 bases separating them. Germline CDR1 reads MNHEY; CDR2 reads SVGAGI. Each single cDNA molecule received a unique molecular identifier. TCRdb called the 5' RACE reads again in MiXCR, with one record for every CDR3 protein. The sample lists 50,000 to 70,000 distinct CDR3 sequences, approximately 8% seen once, with approximately 3.1% in the top ten. The sequenced material came from whole blood. The chain employs TRBV6-5 and TRBJ2-1; perhaps TRBD2 as D (7 bases). The sequence derives from an adult who was a healthcare worker with PCR-confirmed SARS-CoV-2 infection or an uninfected control (not recorded which). The CDR3 region has the DNA TGTGCCAGCACCAGGGAGGGGGGCTTCAATGAGCAGTTCTTC. It specifies CASTREGGFNEQFF.